This T cell receptor beta chain originates from a study of T cells after yellow fever vaccination. The study's findings and limits: Researchers report a weaker secondary response that nonetheless peaked faster, day 5 versus 15. Post-booster reappearance was seen for most primary-vaccination clones (roughly 96% CD4, roughly 86% CD8).

J was trimmed by 4 bases and V by 5 bases; bases with no gene match: 17. The CDR3 covers 17 residues. CDR1 and CDR2 (germline): MNHEY, SMNVEV (reference sequence). A universal primer site and UMIs were added as TCR cDNA was made by 5'RACE template switching. MiXCR, run by TCRdb on the 5' RACE reads, gives a single entry per CDR3 protein. Found here are about 12,000 distinct CDR3 sequences, 4.5% to 6% of them singletons; the top ten hold about half. This clonotype occurred many times. The source of this sequence is a man aged 30 to 39 who received the YFV17D yellow fever vaccine. Sample: PBMCs, either bulk or a sorted T-cell subset (CD4+, CD8+, memory, or dextramer-sorted; not recorded which), taken 45 days after the yellow fever booster vaccination. This chain links TRBV27 with TRBJ2-7; 7 bases align to TRBD1. As DNA, the CDR3 is TGTGCCAGCAGTCCCGGACAAAGGACAGGAACCAGTTACGAGCAGTACTTC. Encoded protein: CASSPGQRTGTSYEQYF.